Shown below are 3 T cell receptor beta chains from a single sample sequenced in a study of shared clonotypes between healthy human individuals. The repertoire was sequenced with immunoSEQ multiplex PCR; TCRdb's copy has only in-frame clones and lacks some. The sample carries roughly 1 million clones, around 74% recorded once. The sequenced sample consisted of memory CD4+ T cells sorted from blood. Subset meaning: CD45RA-negative fraction. These receptors came from a man aged 18-30 years in good health.

The chain couples TRBV11-2 to TRBJ2-5, with 13 positions matching TRBD2. Per the germline V gene, CDR1 is SGHAT and CDR2 is FQNNGV. The CDR3 runs 17 residues. The junction had 11 bases not matched to a gene; V was cut back by 4 bases and J by 6 bases. The CDR3 loop is CASSYTTSGGPGQTQYF. The CDR3 DNA follows: TGTGCCAGCAGCTACACGACTAGCGGGGGGCCCGGACAGACCCAGTACTTC.

This chain uses TRBV30 with TRBJ2-1; either TRBD1 or TRBD2 may fit D (6 bases each). The CDR3 consists of 15 residues. Germline lookup yields CDR1 GTSNPN and CDR2 SVGIG (reference sequence). Trimming stripped 6 bases from V and 1 base from J, with 16 bases between. Here the CDR3 reads CACLDGGRSYNEQFF. In DNA, the CDR3 is TGTGCCTGTCTAGACGGGGGCCGATCCTACAATGAGCAGTTCTTC.

The chain recombines TRBV19 with TRBJ2-1; D tentatively fits TRBD1 or TRBD2 (5 bases each). This CDR3 has 14 residues. Germline assignment: CDR1 LNHDA and CDR2 SQIVND (reference sequence). V lost 5 bases, J lost 5 bases, and 13 bases lay in between. This chain's CDR3 is CASSGGRLNNEQFF. CDR3 sequence (DNA): TGTGCCAGTAGTGGGGGACGGCTAAACAATGAGCAGTTCTTC. The full variable domain, rest sourced from reference TRBV19 and TRBJ2-1, is DGGITQSPKYLFRKEGQNVTLSCEQNLNHDAMYWYRQDPGQGLRLIYYSQIVNDFQKGDIAEGYSVSREKKESFPLTVTSAQKNPTAFYLCASSGGRLNNEQFFGPGTRLTVL.